This entry is about one TCR beta chain. Which antigen it targets is not known. No much larger clone is present one base from it, and per-base qualities are unavailable. The Qiagen DNeasy kit was used to extract genomic DNA both from unsorted PBMCs and from the negatively selected CD4+ and CD8+ fractions. Amplification of TCR beta CDR3 regions was done by immunoSEQ multiplex PCR with primers that anneal to V and J segments. A synthetic immune receptor repertoire was used to minimize amplification bias, and remaining bias was computationally removed after sequencing. The original methods were these. Custom Python scripts were used to quantify repertoire diversity as the Shannon entropy index. The unsorted, CD4+ and CD8+ repertoires were each analyzed separately, with the exception of combined analyses, where CD4+ and CD8+ sequences were merged in silico. A clone counted as expanded when the clone's frequency after treatment rose at least 2-fold relative to C1D1, and clones undetected at baseline were given a pseudocount of 0.5. Clones with 0 or 1 copy at C1D1 were classified as singleton clones, and clones with 2 or more copies were classified as non-singleton clones. Clones expanded in unsorted samples were assigned a CD4+, CD8+ or unknown annotation through matching of protein sequences in sorted samples from the same patient. Wilcoxon tests on paired samples were used to test changes in diversity from C1D1 to C4D1. TCRdb's version of the immuneACCESS table is confined to in-frame rearrangements and falls short of the full clone set. An unresolved V gene accounts for under half of the shortfall where checked; the remainder is of unknown origin. V, J and clone size were drawn from that table, and D and trimming were deduced from the DNA. This sample gives around 24,000 clones in total; around 64% of them show up just once. The top ten constitute 12% of the sample.

This sample is drawn from a study of PD-1 blockade in classical Hodgkin lymphoma (dated by TCRdb to about 2020). Turning to the overall study: Nivolumab dosing was 3 mg/kg intravenously every 2 weeks, continuing until either disease progression or unacceptable toxicity. The study used TCR beta sequencing and CyTOF to define a peripheral blood immune signature of response to PD-1 blockade in classical Hodgkin lymphoma. What the work shows at the level of the full study, not this receptor alone: Baseline TCR diversity was reported to be lower in newly diagnosed patients than in healthy donors and to be lower still in relapsed/refractory patients. The study was limited to a single clinical trial cohort, and causes of repertoire differences, possibly disease activity or prior therapy, remained undefined. Among trial patients, those achieving complete response had baseline diversity similar to that of newly diagnosed patients, while diversity was significantly lower in partial responders and progressors. By C4D1, a significant rise was seen in CD4+ TCR diversity but not in CD8+ TCR diversity (p=0.0027 vs p=0.16), and the rise was most apparent among complete responders (p=0.02). Diversity was lower in patients who began nivolumab less than 1 year after ASCT, so these patients were left out of later analyses to avoid confounding by immune reconstitution.

The time point label, as the study defines it: cycle 2 day 1 (C2D1) of nivolumab. All trial patients had relapsed after autologous stem cell transplantation, with cohorts A, B and C differing in prior brentuximab vedotin exposure. A total of roughly 57 patients with relapsed/refractory classical Hodgkin lymphoma made up the trial cohort, and each patient's best overall response was complete response, partial response or progressive disease. Single-agent nivolumab was administered to trial patients in the multi-cohort phase II CheckMate 205 trial. An independent review committee assessed best overall response by applying the 2007 International Working Group response criteria. Trial PBMCs were collected immediately before nivolumab initiation (C1D1) and during therapy at cycle 2 day 1 and cycle 4 day 1. After peripheral blood was drawn into 8 mL Vacutainer Cell Preparation Tubes, PBMCs were isolated by centrifugation and then cryopreserved.

V drops 0 bases and J drops 2 bases, leaving 12 bases in between. There are 15 amino acids in the CDR3, from cysteine to phenylalanine inclusive. CDR3 DNA is the only sequence kept; it has 45 bases, read in frame from the first base. Via the germline V gene, CDR1 is SGHRS and CDR2 YFSETQ. This clonotype was obtained from a human donor with classical Hodgkin lymphoma. The chain is made from TRBV5-1 and TRBJ2-7; matching of 7 bases hints at TRBD1 as the D gene. Sequenced here: peripheral blood mononuclear cells (PBMCs), sampled before the second cycle of nivolumab. The CDR3 region has the sequence CASSLEAGGTYEQYF. The nucleotide sequence is TGCGCCAGCAGCTTGGAGGCAGGGGGGACCTACGAGCAGTACTTC.